The present entry profiles one T cell receptor (beta chain) with its context. Its specific antigen is unknown. No much larger clone exists at a distance of one base, and base qualities are not known. From the germline V gene, CDR1 is LGHNA and CDR2 is YNFKEQ. The CDR3 runs 17 amino acids, cysteine and phenylalanine included. The DNA shown is the 51-base CDR3, in frame from base 1. Trimming accounts for 0 bases at V and 2 bases at J, while the number of junction bases matched to no gene is 7. The data were taken from a study of blood T cell repertoires in COVID-19 (dated by TCRdb to 2018 to 2020). For the wider study: Samples from collaborators originated in the United States, Italy and Spain and spanned both the acute and convalescent phases of COVID-19. Sample metadata almost always included a de-identified subject ID, COVID-19 status, age in years and sex. The samples were drawn from two sources: the first 160 participants of the ongoing ImmuneRACE study, and 1,200 or so subjects contributed by 6 global collaborators. The material from the prospective study consisted of cDNA or gDNA derived from T cells, B-cell-depleted T cells, or PBMCs. A freely available public database, intended as a resource for researchers studying the immune response to SARS-CoV-2, is where the repertoires were released. Where HLA class I and class II types were available, the types were taken from metadata supplied by the sample provider, not from assay-based typing. Subjects who had been exposed to COVID-19, were actively infected with it, or had recovered from it provided the deeply sampled blood TCRbeta repertoires that made up the dataset.

Samples from volunteer blood donors who had recovered from COVID-19 were contributed by a second Seattle source. Whole blood was collected in K2EDTA tubes by collaborating institutions according to the institutions' own protocols. For TCRbeta analysis, collaborator samples were shipped as frozen whole blood, as isolated PBMCs, or as DNA extracted from either sample type. TCRbeta CDR3 regions were amplified from genomic DNA using the immunoSEQ Assay, a bias-controlled multiplex PCR. Regarding the original processing steps: The number of nucleated cells in each sample was estimated from the amplification of reference gene primers within the assay. Sequence reads were collapsed and filtered to measure the absolute abundance of every unique TCRbeta CDR3 rearrangement. For each sample, productive Simpson clonality was calculated as the square root of Simpson's diversity index across productive rearrangements. TCRdb carries this immuneACCESS record with in-frame sequences only. Its versions omit some clonotypes, under half of them owing to an unresolved V gene in the studies checked, with the rest unexplained. That table is the source of V, J and clone size, and D and trimming were worked out from the DNA. The sample table contains 200,000 to 300,000 clones; only one count was recorded for approximately 83% of them. 1.5% to 2% of the sample belongs to the ten largest clones.

Summary of the overall study and its limitations: The amount of clinical and demographic metadata varied by source and participant and was provided uncurated.

This sequence was found in a man aged 25-45 years who had recovered from COVID-19. The chain is made from TRBV4-2 and TRBJ2-5, with TRBD2 matching 9 junction bases. The sequencing input was peripheral blood. The base sequence is TGTGCCAGCAGCCAAGACGGGCCAGCGGGGGGTCAAGAGACCCAGTACTTC. The resulting protein is CASSQDGPAGGQETQYF.